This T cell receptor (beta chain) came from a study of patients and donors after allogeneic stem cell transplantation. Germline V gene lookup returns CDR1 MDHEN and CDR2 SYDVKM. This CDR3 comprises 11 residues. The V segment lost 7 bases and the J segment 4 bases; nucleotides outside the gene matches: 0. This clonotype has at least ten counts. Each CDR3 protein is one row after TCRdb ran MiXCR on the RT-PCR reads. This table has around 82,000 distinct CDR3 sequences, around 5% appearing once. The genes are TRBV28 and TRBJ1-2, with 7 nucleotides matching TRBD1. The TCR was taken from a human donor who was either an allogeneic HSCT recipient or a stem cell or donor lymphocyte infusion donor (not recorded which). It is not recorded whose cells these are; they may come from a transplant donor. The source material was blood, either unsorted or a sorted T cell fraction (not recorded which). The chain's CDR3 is CASNRGYGYTF. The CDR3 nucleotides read TGTGCCAGCAACAGGGGCTATGGCTACACCTTC.